This T cell receptor (beta chain) was identified in a study of T cells expressing NK-cell markers. TCRdb re-called the 5' RACE reads and gives one entry per CDR3 protein, without DNA. With under 500,000 distinct CDR3 sequences in the sample, the ten largest clones hold under 7.5%. Worth noting for this clonotype: Its antigen is not known.

Findings and caveats of the study: The dominant NKG2C+ clonotypes represented about 1.0-7.5% of CD8+ T cells in six or seven donors.

The sequenced material came from blood T cells: a sorted CD56 or NKG2C T cell subset, CD4+ or CD8+ T cells, or bulk PBMC T cells (not recorded which). The sequence was collected from a woman between 18 and 70 years old in good health.

CDR3 sequence: CASSRGTGNQPQHF. The V gene is TRBV12-3 or TRBV12-4, the J gene TRBJ1-5; TCRdb selects TRBD1, and the lack of DNA leaves this call unchecked. The CDR3 has 14 amino acids.